This T cell receptor beta chain came from a study of blood T cells in healthy people across ages. Then a second PCR, running about 7 to 11 cycles, was carried out with a sample-barcoded 5' primer and a J-beta primer mix. Each cDNA molecule was tagged by a template-switch adaptor with 12 random nucleotides. Each of the samples gave a minimum of 2.5 million paired-end reads that contained CDR3. In TCRdb, the 5' RACE reads were re-called with MiXCR into one record per CDR3 protein. Seen here are hundreds of thousands of distinct CDR3 sequences, under 45% observed once, and the top ten hold roughly a fifth. A few counts support this clonotype. Each donor's blood draw was 7.5 to 10 milliliters of peripheral blood. What was sequenced was blood. The receptor was derived from a man between 60 and 75 years old in good health.

CDR3 protein: CASTSPGAAYSNQPQHF. The CDR3 region has the DNA TGTGCCAGCACCTCCCCGGGGGCGGCTTATAGCAATCAGCCCCAGCATTTT. The chain joins TRBV12-3 or TRBV12-4 to TRBJ1-5; tentatively, D is TRBD1 (6 bases). This CDR3 spans 17 amino acids. V lost 7 bases and J lost 0, with 19 bases in between.